Reported below is one TCR beta chain. Its antigen remains unknown. Amplification used 60 Vbeta primers and 13 Jbeta primers. Profiled with immunoSEQ multiplex PCR; TCRdb holds only in-frame clones, not every one. The table shows about 220,000 clones, with over 80% occurring only once. V lost 7 bases and J lost 10; bases outside the gene matches: 12. CDR3 length: 15 residues. The germline V gene encodes CDR1 SGDLS and CDR2 YYNGEE. These data come from a study of cytomegalovirus exposure and HLA in healthy donors. General study points: DRB1 had the most TCR associations and HLA-C the fewest, a later analysis found, with rates varying by HLA locus. Per a later analysis, HLA-associated TCR beta chains showed more clonal expansion than other, equally common TCR beta chains.

The sample consisted of PBMCs. The TCR originated in a boy aged 2 to 10 in good health and CMV-seronegative. The V call is TRBV9, the J call TRBJ1-6; 9 nucleotides line up with TRBD1. The CDR3 nucleotides are TGTGCCAGCGCCCCCGCGGGACAGGGAGTCTCACCCCTCCACTTT. It specifies CASAPAGQGVSPLHF.